This T cell receptor beta chain was recovered during a study of T cell changes during pregnancy in multiple sclerosis. This table comes from immunoSEQ multiplex PCR, and its TCRdb copy is limited to in-frame clones, with some not included. The table shows about 81,000 clones, with about 95% occurring only once. Sequencing used peripheral blood, obtained in the third trimester of pregnancy. The receptor's source is a female donor with multiple sclerosis, enrolled in a pregnancy study.

The CDR3 DNA reads TGTGCCAGCAGGTACAACAATGAGCAGTTCTTC. This encodes CASRYNNEQFF. This chain links TRBV2 with TRBJ2-1; D call uncertain. Germline CDR1 SNHLY, CDR2 FYNNEI. V was cut by 6 bases and J by 5 bases, with 5 bases left in between. The CDR3 sequence is 11 residues long.